One sample yielded the 30 T cell receptor beta chains listed below, sequenced in a study of shared clonotypes between healthy human individuals (dated by TCRdb to 2018 to 2020). Library construction relied on the immunoSEQ multiplex PCR assay. TCRdb holds this immuneACCESS table with in-frame rearrangements only. Some clones are missing; in checked studies, unresolved V genes explain under half, and the rest has no known cause. This sample is represented by around 750,000 clones; around 72% of them were singletons. The ten largest make up about 1.7% of the sample. The sample consisted of memory CD4+ T cells sorted from blood. The intended sense of this specimen's cell subset or site label: CD45RA-negative fraction. The receptors shown here come from a woman aged 30 to 39 in good health.

This chain uses TRBV29-1 with TRBJ2-3, with D perhaps matching TRBD1 or TRBD2 (5 bases each). Trimming removed 4 bases from V and 4 bases from J, with 15 bases in between. CDR3 length: 14 amino acids. CDR1 is SQVTM and CDR2 is ANQGSEA in the germline V gene. CDR3 nucleotide sequence: TGCAGCGTTGTCCGACTCCTGGGGGCAGATACGCAGTATTTT. This sequence encodes CSVVRLLGADTQYF.

The genes are TRBV5-4 and TRBJ2-2, with D possibly being TRBD2 (5 bases). CDR1 and CDR2 (germline): SGHNT, YYREEE (reference sequence). This CDR3 is built from 18 residues. Trimming removed 7 bases at V and 2 bases at J, with 24 bases between. CDR3 in DNA: TGTGCCAGCGACCCACCAGAGGGAGAAAAGGAAAACACCGGGGAGCTGTTTTTT. Translated: CASDPPEGEKENTGELFF.

On this clone itself: Other DNA sequences in this specimen translate into the identical CDR3. The rearrangement uses TRBV18 and TRBJ2-7, with TRBD1 matching 7 bases. The CDR3 runs to 14 residues. Unmatched junction bases numbered 6, after V lost 3 bases and J lost 4 bases. Germline V gene sequence: CDR1 KGHSH, CDR2 LQKENI. CDR3 nucleotides: TGTGCCAGCTCACCTCGACAGGGAGTATACGAGCAGTACTTC. Translation: CASSPRQGVYEQYF.

CDR3 loop: CASSFTNEKLFF. The DNA of the CDR3 is TGTGCCAGCAGCTTTACCAATGAAAAACTGTTTTTT. The rearrangement joins TRBV6-1 to TRBJ1-4; D gene uncertain. CDR1 MNHNS and CDR2 SASEGT come from the germline V gene. The CDR3 consists of 12 residues. The V gene lost 6 bases and the J gene lost 5 bases, with 7 bases spanning the gap.

This clone was seen a few times. The rearrangement uses TRBV5-4 and TRBJ2-5, with 8 bases that match TRBD2. V was pared by 1 base and J by 5 bases, with 10 bases of the junction left unmatched. The CDR3 loop spans 16 amino acids. Per germline, CDR1 SGHNT and CDR2 YYREEE (reference sequence). The CDR3 protein is CASSLSPAAGVETQYF. CDR3 bases: TGTGCCAGCAGCTTGTCCCCCGCAGCGGGAGTTGAGACCCAGTACTTC. Variable domain in full (rest from reference TRBV5-4 and TRBJ2-5): ETGVTQSPTHLIKTRGQQVTLRCSSQSGHNTVSWYQQALGQGPQFIFQYYREEENGRGNFPPRFSGLQFPNYSSELNVNALELDDSALYLCASSLSPAAGVETQYFGPGTRLLVL.

The V and J genes are TRBV7-3 and TRBJ2-5; the match to TRBD2 covers 12 bases. This CDR3 spans 16 amino acids. Germline CDR1 SGHTA, CDR2 FQGTGA. The junction had 6 bases not matched to a gene; V was cut back by 5 bases and J by 2 bases. The DNA for the CDR3 is TGTGCCAGCAGCCCTGGACTAGCGGGACCGCAAGAGACCCAGTACTTC. It specifies CASSPGLAGPQETQYF.

The chain uses TRBV19 and TRBJ2-7; the D is unclear. The CDR3 length is 12 residues. Germline V gene sequence: CDR1 LNHDA, CDR2 SQIVND (reference sequence). V was cut by 9 bases and J by 0 bases, with 9 bases left in between. DNA for the CDR3: TGTGCCAGCACAGACACCTCCTACGAGCAGTACTTC. As protein: CASTDTSYEQYF.

This clone was seen a handful of times. The chain couples TRBV7-9 to TRBJ2-2; tentatively, D is TRBD2 (5 bases). The CDR3 is 14 residues long. Germline V CDR1 and CDR2: SEHNR, FQNEAQ (reference sequence). Trimming cost V 1 base and J 5 bases, with 8 bases left between them. This CDR3 reads CASSLERVTGELFF. In DNA, the CDR3 is TGTGCCAGCAGCTTAGAGAGGGTAACCGGGGAGCTGTTTTTT.

This clone was detected a few times. This chain uses TRBV18 with TRBJ1-2; unclear D gene. The CDR3 consists of 13 residues. Germline assignment: CDR1 KGHSH and CDR2 LQKENI. The germline V and J ends were trimmed by 3 bases and 6 bases, with 11 bases remaining between them. The chain's CDR3 is CASSPVSTDGYTF. The CDR3 region has the DNA TGTGCCAGCTCACCTGTGTCCACGGATGGCTACACCTTC.

The V call is TRBV6-4, the J call TRBJ2-1; 10 bases align to TRBD2. The CDR3 is made up of 17 amino acids. The germline V gene has CDR1 MRHNA and CDR2 SNTAGT. The V and J ends lost 0 bases and 9 bases, in that order; junction bases with no gene match: 11. CDR3 residues: CASSDSSRGLAAGEQFF. CDR3 in DNA: TGTGCCAGCAGTGACTCGAGTCGAGGACTAGCGGCGGGTGAGCAGTTCTTC.

This chain connects TRBV6-4 to TRBJ2-3; 9 bases fit TRBD2. Per germline, CDR1 MRHNA and CDR2 SNTAGT. The CDR3 length is 17 residues. Trimming cost V 5 bases and J 3 bases; bases outside gene matches: 12. This CDR3 reads CASSPTFSSGTTDTQYF. In DNA, the CDR3 is TGTGCCAGCAGTCCCACCTTTTCTAGCGGGACAACAGATACGCAGTATTTT.

The rearrangement joins TRBV28 to TRBJ2-7; 8 nucleotides align to TRBD2. Germline V CDR1 and CDR2: MDHEN, SYDVKM. V shed 2 bases and J 4 bases; nucleotides not matched to a gene: 7. This CDR3 region has 15 residues. The CDR3: CASSLRGTRGYEQYF. The CDR3 nucleotides are TGTGCCAGCAGTTTAAGAGGGACTAGGGGGTACGAGCAGTACTTC.

This chain links TRBV10-2 with TRBJ1-2; no reliable D call. V lost 5 bases and J 5 bases, leaving 12 bases between the germline ends. This CDR3 is built from 13 residues. Germline assignment: CDR1 WSHSY and CDR2 SAAADI. The CDR3 loop reads CASSRWSAYGYTF. CDR3 DNA: TGCGCCAGCAGTCGTTGGTCAGCGTATGGCTACACCTTC.

This clone has only one observation. V gene TRBV25-1 combines with J gene TRBJ1-3; the D is unclear. V was shortened by 8 bases and J by 0 bases, with 8 bases between the two germline ends. Germline CDR1 MGHDK, CDR2 SYGVNS. This CDR3 is 13 amino acids long. DNA of the CDR3: TGTGCCAGCGAAGGGATCTCTGGAAACACCATATATTTT. Translating gives CASEGISGNTIYF.

V usage is TRBV28 and J usage is TRBJ2-7; D gene uncertain. The CDR3 is made up of 14 amino acids. The V and J ends lost 5 bases and 3 bases respectively, with 14 bases between them. Germline lookup yields CDR1 MDHEN and CDR2 SYDVKM. Here the CDR3 reads CASSLEREDYEQYF. CDR3 coding DNA: TGTGCCAGCAGTCTGGAAAGGGAAGACTACGAGCAGTACTTC.

This chain joins TRBV18 and TRBJ1-1; D not certain. The CDR3 covers 14 residues. Germline values: CDR1 KGHSH, CDR2 LQKENI. The ends were cut back, 4 bases at V and 1 base at J, with 10 bases in the middle. CDR3 residues: CASSRRRTNTEAFF. CDR3 in DNA: TGTGCCAGCTCACGTCGCAGGACGAACACTGAAGCTTTCTTT. Using reference TRBV18 and TRBJ1-1 for the parts outside the CDR3, the full variable domain is NAGVMQNPRHLVRRRGQEARLRCSPMKGHSHVYWYRQLPEEGLKFMVYLQKENIIDESGMPKERFSAEFPKEGPSILRIQQVVRGDSAAYFCASSRRRTNTEAFFGQGTRLTVV.

The chain recombines TRBV15 with TRBJ1-2; maybe TRBD1 (5 bases). Germline V gene sequence: CDR1 LNHNV, CDR2 YYDKDF (reference sequence). The CDR3 contains 15 residues. V was shortened by 0 bases and J by 7 bases, with 15 bases between the two germline ends. CDR3 in DNA: TGTGCCACCAGCAGAGATCGTCCGACAGCCAGTGGCTACACCTTC. Translation gives CATSRDRPTASGYTF.

The chain is built from TRBV7-8 and TRBJ1-5, with D uncertain. CDR1 SGHVS and CDR2 FQNEAQ come from the germline V gene. V was trimmed by 5 bases and J by 2 bases, leaving 7 bases between them. CDR3 length: 13 residues. For the CDR3, the DNA is TGTGCCAGCAGCCGAGGGCGCAATCAGCCCCAGCATTTT. It translates to CASSRGRNQPQHF.

Concerning this clone itself: A read error may explain this, as a much larger clone is one base away. The sample carries other DNA sequences with the same CDR3. The chain joins TRBV5-1 to TRBJ2-3; 7 nucleotides match TRBD1. Germline-derived CDR1 and CDR2 are SGHRS and YFSETQ. J gave up 0 bases and V 0 bases, and 4 bases lay outside the gene matches. The CDR3 length is 16 residues. The DNA of the CDR3 is TGCGCCAGCAGCTTGGGACAGGGAGCTAGCACAGATACGCAGTATTTT. It codes for CASSLGQGASTDTQYF.

V and J are TRBV28 and TRBJ2-7; 8 nucleotides match TRBD1. The ends lost 6 bases at V and 7 bases at J; junction bases unmatched: 8. From germline, CDR1 is MDHEN and CDR2 SYDVKM. This CDR3 has 13 residues. Here the CDR3 reads CASRPTGVREQYF. DNA for the CDR3: TGTGCCAGCAGACCGACAGGGGTGAGGGAGCAGTACTTC. Full variable domain (missing parts from reference TRBV28 and TRBJ2-7): DVKVTQSSRYLVKRTGEKVFLECVQDMDHENMFWYRQDPGLGLRLIYFSYDVKMKEKGDIPEGYSVSREKKERFSLILESASTNQTSMYLCASRPTGVREQYFGPGTRLTVT.

This clone was counted only a few times. The chain links TRBV10-2 to TRBJ2-7; D call uncertain. CDR1 WSHSY and CDR2 SAAADI come from the germline V gene. The CDR3 is made up of 11 amino acids. V lost 3 bases, J lost 3 bases, and 3 bases lay in between. CDR3 amino acids: CASSDIYEQYF. CDR3 nucleotide sequence: TGCGCCAGCAGTGATATCTACGAGCAGTACTTC.

The V and J genes are TRBV19 and TRBJ2-5, with D tentatively TRBD2 (5 bases). Germline V lookup: CDR1 LNHDA, CDR2 SQIVND (reference sequence). CDR3 length: 15 amino acids. Trimming shortened V by 5 bases and J by 5 bases, and 18 bases separated the two germline ends. The CDR3 reads CASSYQGLDRETQYF. The CDR3 bases are TGTGCCAGTAGTTATCAAGGACTGGACCGGGAGACCCAGTACTTC. Full variable domain (remainder filled in from reference TRBV19 and TRBJ2-5): DGGITQSPKYLFRKEGQNVTLSCEQNLNHDAMYWYRQDPGQGLRLIYYSQIVNDFQKGDIAEGYSVSREKKESFPLTVTSAQKNPTAFYLCASSYQGLDRETQYFGPGTRLLVL.

This sequence joins TRBV5-6 and TRBJ1-1; D is unresolved. V was cut by 0 bases and J by 3 bases, with 3 bases left in between. This CDR3 region has 12 residues. Germline V gene data show CDR1 as SGHDT and CDR2 as YYEEEE. The CDR3 DNA reads TGTGCCAGCAGCTTGGCGGACACTGAAGCTTTCTTT. Its translation is CASSLADTEAFF.

The V and J genes are TRBV9 and TRBJ2-2; D may be TRBD1 or TRBD2 (5 bases each). Trimming stripped 4 bases from V and 4 bases from J, with 23 bases between. CDR1 is SGDLS and CDR2 is YYNGEE in the germline V gene. The CDR3 length is 18 residues. The CDR3 loop reads CASSYKPQGVRRTGELFF. The CDR3 nucleotides read TGTGCCAGCAGCTACAAACCTCAGGGAGTCAGACGCACCGGGGAGCTGTTTTTT. Looking up the rest from reference TRBV9 and TRBJ2-2 gives the full variable domain: DSGVTQTPKHLITATGQRVTLRCSPRSGDLSVYWYQQSLDQGLQFLIQYYNGEERAKGNILERFSAQQFPDLHSELNLSSLELGDSALYFCASSYKPQGVRRTGELFFGEGSRLTVL.

This clone was seen a handful of times. The chain combines TRBV18 with TRBJ1-5, with D tentatively TRBD1 (5 bases). V lost 1 base to trimming and J lost 4 bases, with 8 bases between them. Germline V gives CDR1 KGHSH, CDR2 LQKENI. The CDR3 has 14 residues. This CDR3 reads CASSPRGGNQPQHF. For the CDR3, the DNA is TGTGCCAGCTCACCACGGGGGGGTAATCAGCCCCAGCATTTT.

As concerns this clone: Other nucleotide sequences in the sample specify the same CDR3. The chain recombines TRBV5-1 with TRBJ1-6; D uncertain. This CDR3 has 14 amino acids. Trimming shortened V by 0 bases and J by 8 bases, and 9 bases separated the two germline ends. CDR1 and CDR2 (germline): SGHRS, YFSETQ. CDR3 sequence: CASSLVLGDSPLHF. The CDR3 DNA is TGCGCCAGCAGCTTGGTGCTGGGCGATTCACCCCTCCACTTT.

For this clone: Other DNA sequences in the sample encode the same CDR3. Here the CDR3 reads CASSSSYEQYF. The CDR3 bases are TGTGCCAGCAGCTCGTCCTACGAGCAGTACTTC. The chain links TRBV11-2 to TRBJ2-7, with D unclear. Germline CDR1 and CDR2: SGHAT and FQNNGV. There are 11 residues in the CDR3. V was clipped by 4 bases and J by 1 base, with 2 bases between them.

In its sample, this clone was seen once. A far larger clone lies a single base away; this is likely a read error. The V gene is TRBV5-1, the J gene TRBJ2-1, with 9 bases lining up with TRBD2. Germline loops: CDR1 SGHRS, CDR2 YFSETQ. V lost 3 bases, J lost 12 bases, and 19 bases stayed unmatched. The length of the CDR3 is 17 residues. This chain's CDR3 is CASSSEPSGIRQSGQFF. Written as DNA, the CDR3 is TGCGCCAGCAGCTCGGAACCTAGCGGGATAAGGCAAAGTGGGCAGTTCTTC.

The chain recombines TRBV27 with TRBJ2-7; 7 nucleotides match TRBD1. CDR1 and CDR2 from the germline V gene are MNHEY and SMNVEV (reference sequence). J lost 1 base, V lost 6 bases, and 6 bases had no gene match. The CDR3 is 14 amino acids. In nucleotides, the CDR3 is TGTGCCAGCAGCCGAAACAGGGGTTCCTACGAGCAGTACTTC. This sequence encodes CASSRNRGSYEQYF.

The gene calls are TRBV10-2 and TRBJ2-3, with D maybe TRBD2 (5 bases). The CDR3 sequence is 13 residues long. V lost 6 bases and J 4 bases, leaving 11 bases between the germline ends. Germline V lookup: CDR1 WSHSY, CDR2 SAAADI. CDR3 sequence reads: CASSASRADTQYF. Written as DNA, the CDR3 is TGCGCCAGCAGCGCTTCGAGGGCAGATACGCAGTATTTT.